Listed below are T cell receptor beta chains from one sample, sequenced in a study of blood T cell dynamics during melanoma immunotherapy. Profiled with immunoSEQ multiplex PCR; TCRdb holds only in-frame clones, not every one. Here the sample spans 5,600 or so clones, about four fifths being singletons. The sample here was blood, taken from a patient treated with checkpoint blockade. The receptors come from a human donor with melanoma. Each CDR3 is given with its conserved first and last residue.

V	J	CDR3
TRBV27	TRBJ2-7	CASSLRTGGFPYEQYF
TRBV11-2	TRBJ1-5	CASSPLRGSNQPQHF
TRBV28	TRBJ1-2	CATGTDYGYTF
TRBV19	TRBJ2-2	CASSPGSAGELFF
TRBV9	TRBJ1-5	CASSRYSNQPQHF
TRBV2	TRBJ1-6	CASSESSYNSPLHF
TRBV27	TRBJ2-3	CASSEGQGLGDTQYF
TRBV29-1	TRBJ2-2	CSVEVPGELFF
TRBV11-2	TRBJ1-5	CASSGTGFGQPQHF
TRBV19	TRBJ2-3	CASSIQRATDTQYF
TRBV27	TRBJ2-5	CAGTSGRVPETQYF
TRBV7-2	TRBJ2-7	CASSLPPYEQYF
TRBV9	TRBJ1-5	CAALRDRGRDQPQHF
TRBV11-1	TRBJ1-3	CASSKGQVSGNTIYF
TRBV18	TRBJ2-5	CASSANGGHQETQYF
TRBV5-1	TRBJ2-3	CASSVSGGAGTDTQYF
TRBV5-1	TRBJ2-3	CASSLDFGNTDTQYF
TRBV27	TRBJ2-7	CASSPTGLQSYEQYF
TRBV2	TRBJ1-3	CASRGGKGGNTIYF
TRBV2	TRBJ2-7	CASSENRDRAEQYF
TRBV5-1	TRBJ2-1	CASTPSHNEQFF
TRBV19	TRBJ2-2	CASSSAWRGTGELFF
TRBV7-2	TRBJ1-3	CACTPRVLGGTIYF
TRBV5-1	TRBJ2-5	CASSLEQGFETQYF
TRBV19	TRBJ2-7	CASSISGGAYEQYF
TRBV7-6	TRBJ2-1	CASSSYYSAGRYNEQFF
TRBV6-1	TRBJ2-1	CASSESDKYNEQFF
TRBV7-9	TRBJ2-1	CASSLGVRGGLGNEQFF
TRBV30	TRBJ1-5	CAWGQSHSNQPQHF
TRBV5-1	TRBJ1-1	CASSPRGGLNTEAFF
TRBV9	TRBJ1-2	CASSPSGTVYGYTF
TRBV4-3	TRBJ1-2	CASSRGPGYTF
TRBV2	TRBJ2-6	CASSPYSGANVLTF
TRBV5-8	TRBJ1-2	CASSLVTPLGTNYGYTF
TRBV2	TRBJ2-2	CASRNLAVTGELFF
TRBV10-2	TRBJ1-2	CASFLGGGPEGYTF
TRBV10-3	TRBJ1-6	CAISQGGLGSPLHF
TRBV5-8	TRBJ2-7	CASSLSGPYEQYF
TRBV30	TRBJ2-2	CAWSEAGGATGELFF
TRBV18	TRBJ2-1	CASSPPSGGSSNEQFF
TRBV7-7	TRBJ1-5	CASSLEQNQPQHF
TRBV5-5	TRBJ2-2	CASSFQDTNTGELFF
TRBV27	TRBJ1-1	CASSSWTGGDTEAFF
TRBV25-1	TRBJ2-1	CASSARRGQGFYNEQFF
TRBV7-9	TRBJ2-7	CASSLAGGRTMYEQYF